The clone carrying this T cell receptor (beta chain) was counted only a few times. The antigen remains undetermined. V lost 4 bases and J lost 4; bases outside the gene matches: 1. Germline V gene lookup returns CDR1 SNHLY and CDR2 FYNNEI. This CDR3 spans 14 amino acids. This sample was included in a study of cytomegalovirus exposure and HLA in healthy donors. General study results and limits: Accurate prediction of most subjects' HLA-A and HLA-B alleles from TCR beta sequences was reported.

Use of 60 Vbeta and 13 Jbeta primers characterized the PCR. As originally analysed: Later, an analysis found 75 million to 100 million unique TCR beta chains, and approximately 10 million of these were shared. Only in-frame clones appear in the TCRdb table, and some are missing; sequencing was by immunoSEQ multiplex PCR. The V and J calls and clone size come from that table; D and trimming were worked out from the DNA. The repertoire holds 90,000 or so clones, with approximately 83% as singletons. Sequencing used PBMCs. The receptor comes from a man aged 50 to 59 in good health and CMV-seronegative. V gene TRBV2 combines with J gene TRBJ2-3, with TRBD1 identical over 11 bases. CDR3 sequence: CASSGGQGADTQYF. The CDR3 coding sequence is TGTGCCAGCAGTGGGGGACAGGGGGCAGATACGCAGTATTTT. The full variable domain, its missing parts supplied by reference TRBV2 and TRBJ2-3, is EPEVTQTPSHQVTQMGQEVILRCVPISNHLYFYWYRQILGQKVEFLVSFYNNEISEKSEIFDDQFSVERPDGSNFTLKIRSTKLEDSAMYFCASSGGQGADTQYFGPGTRLTVL.